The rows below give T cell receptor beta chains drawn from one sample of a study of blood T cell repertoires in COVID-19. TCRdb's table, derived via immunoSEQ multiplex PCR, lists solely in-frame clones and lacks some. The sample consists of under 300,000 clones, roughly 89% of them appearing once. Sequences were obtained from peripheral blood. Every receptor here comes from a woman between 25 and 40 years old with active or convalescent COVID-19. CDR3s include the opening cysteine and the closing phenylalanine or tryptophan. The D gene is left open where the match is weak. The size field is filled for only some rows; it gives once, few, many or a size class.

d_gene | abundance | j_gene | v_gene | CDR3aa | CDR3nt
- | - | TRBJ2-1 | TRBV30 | CAWSVQNQPGLHTRGPYNEQFF | TGTGCCTGGAGTGTTCAAAACCAACCGGGACTACACACCAGGGGGCCCTACAATGAGCAGTTCTTC
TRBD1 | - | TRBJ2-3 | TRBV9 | CASSVGTTGVAPGTDTQYF | TGTGCCAGCAGCGTAGGCACCACAGGGGTAGCCCCCGGCACAGATACGCAGTATTTT
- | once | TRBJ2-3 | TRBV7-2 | CASSRGFLLTDTQYF | TGTGCCAGCAGCAGGGGATTCCTCCTCACAGATACGCAGTATTTT
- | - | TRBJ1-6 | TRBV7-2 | CASSRREGVRPLHF | TGTGCCAGCAGCCGGCGCGAGGGGGTAAGGCCCCTCCACTTT
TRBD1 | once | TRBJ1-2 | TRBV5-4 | CASSLEARTGGDYGYTF | TGTGCCAGCAGCTTGGAAGCCAGGACAGGGGGCGACTATGGCTACACCTTC
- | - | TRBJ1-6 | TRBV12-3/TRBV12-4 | CASSLDYSPLHF | TGTGCCAGCAGTTTAGACTATTCACCCCTCCACTTT
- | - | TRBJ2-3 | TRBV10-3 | CAISESIPGRSTDTQYF | TGTGCCATCAGTGAGTCGATTCCAGGTAGGAGCACAGATACGCAGTATTTT
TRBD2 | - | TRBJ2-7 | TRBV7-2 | CASSYTLAGGPYEQYF | TGTGCCAGCAGCTATACACTAGCGGGGGGGCCCTACGAGCAGTACTTC
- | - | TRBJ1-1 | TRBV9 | CASSVEGSNTEAFF | TGTGCCAGCAGCGTAGAGGGGTCGAACACTGAAGCTTTCTTT
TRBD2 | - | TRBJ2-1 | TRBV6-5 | CASSQSGGPYNEQFF | TGTGCCAGCAGCCAAAGCGGGGGCCCTTACAATGAGCAGTTCTTC
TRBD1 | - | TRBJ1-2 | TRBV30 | CAWSGDRGRGYTF | TGTGCCTGGAGTGGAGACAGGGGGCGCGGCTACACCTTC
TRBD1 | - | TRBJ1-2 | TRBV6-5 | CASSYGDRVDGYTF | TGTGCCAGCAGTTACGGGGACAGGGTGGATGGCTACACCTTC
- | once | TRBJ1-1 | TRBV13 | CASSLRMNTEAFF | TGTGCCAGCAGCCTGCGAATGAACACTGAAGCTTTCTTT
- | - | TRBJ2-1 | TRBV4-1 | CASSQVGGNEQFF | TGCGCCAGCAGCCAAGTCGGGGGTAATGAGCAGTTCTTC
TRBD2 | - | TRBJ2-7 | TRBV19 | CASSLSGGDYEQYF | TGTGCCAGTAGTTTGAGCGGGGGGGACTACGAGCAGTACTTC
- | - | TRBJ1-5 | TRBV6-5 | CASSSILRASQHF | TGTGCCAGCAGTTCCATACTCAGGGCCAGCCAGCATTTT
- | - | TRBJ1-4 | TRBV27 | CASSLPRKANEKLFF | TGTGCCAGCAGTTTACCCAGGAAAGCTAATGAAAAACTGTTTTTT
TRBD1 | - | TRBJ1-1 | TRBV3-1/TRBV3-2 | CASSPTGDEAFF | TGTGCCAGCAGCCCCACAGGGGATGAAGCTTTCTTT
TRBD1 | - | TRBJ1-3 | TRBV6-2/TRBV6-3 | CASSRSWTGERNTIYF | TGTGCCAGCAGCAGATCCTGGACAGGGGAGAGAAACACCATATATTTT
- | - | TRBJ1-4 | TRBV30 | CAWSYGYNEKLFF | TGTGCCTGGAGTTACGGGTATAATGAAAAACTGTTTTTT
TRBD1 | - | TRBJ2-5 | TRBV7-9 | CASSFSTGQETQYF | TGTGCCAGCAGCTTTTCGACAGGGCAAGAGACCCAGTACTTC
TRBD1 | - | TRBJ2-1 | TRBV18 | CASSRTGLDNEQFF | TGTGCCAGCTCGCGGACAGGGTTGGACAATGAGCAGTTCTTC
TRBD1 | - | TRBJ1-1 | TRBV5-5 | CASSLTGGETEAFF | TGTGCCAGCAGCTTAACAGGGGGCGAGACTGAAGCTTTCTTT
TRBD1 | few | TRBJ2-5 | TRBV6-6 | CASSPLGQGKGTQYF | TGTGCCAGCAGTCCCCTGGGACAGGGGAAGGGGACCCAGTACTTC
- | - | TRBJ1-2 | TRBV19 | CASSIDTGRHYGYTF | TGTGCCAGTAGTATAGATACGGGTCGCCACTATGGCTACACCTTC
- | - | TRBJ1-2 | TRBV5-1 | CASRYSGTPKLSNYGYTF | TGCGCCAGCAGATATTCCGGGACACCTAAACTGTCTAACTATGGCTACACCTTC
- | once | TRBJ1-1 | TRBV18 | CASSPGQTNTEAFF | TGTGCCAGCTCACCCGGACAGACGAACACTGAAGCTTTCTTT
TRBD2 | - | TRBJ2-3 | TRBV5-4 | CASSLKLAGGTDTQYF | TGTGCCAGCAGCTTGAAACTAGCGGGGGGCACAGATACGCAGTATTTT
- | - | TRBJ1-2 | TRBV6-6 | CASFPSVFSSYGYTF | TGTGCCAGCTTCCCAAGCGTATTCTCCTCCTATGGCTACACCTTC
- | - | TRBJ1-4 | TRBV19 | CASRDTTLGEKLFF | TGTGCCAGTAGGGACACGACGCTGGGTGAAAAACTGTTTTTT
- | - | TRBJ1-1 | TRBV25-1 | CASSDPRGAFF | TGTGCCAGCAGTGACCCCAGGGGAGCTTTCTTT
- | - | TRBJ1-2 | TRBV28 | CASSRGSGAYGYTF | TGTGCCAGCAGCCGGGGATCCGGAGCCTATGGCTACACCTTC
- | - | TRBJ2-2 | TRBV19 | CASSGRRKDTGELFF | TGTGCCAGTAGTGGCCGGAGAAAGGACACCGGGGAGCTGTTTTTT
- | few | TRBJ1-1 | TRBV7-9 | CASSFSGHANTEAFF | TGTGCCAGCAGCTTTAGCGGGCACGCAAACACTGAAGCTTTCTTT
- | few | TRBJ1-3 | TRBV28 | CASSLGGSGNTIYF | TGTGCCAGCAGTTTAGGAGGATCTGGAAACACCATATATTTT
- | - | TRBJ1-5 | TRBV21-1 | CASSSPGQPLWVLYSNQPQHF | TGTGCCAGCAGCTCACCGGGACAGCCTCTCTGGGTCTTATATAGCAATCAGCCCCAGCATTTT
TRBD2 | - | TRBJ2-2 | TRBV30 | CAWSSTGGPGELFF | TGTGCCTGGAGTTCGACGGGGGGGCCCGGGGAGCTGTTTTTT
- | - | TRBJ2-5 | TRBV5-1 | CASSLLPGADGKETQYF | TGCGCCAGCAGCCTGTTGCCCGGTGCGGATGGAAAAGAGACCCAGTACTTC
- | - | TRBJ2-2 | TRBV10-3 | CAIRNQGNTGELFF | TGTGCCATCAGGAATCAGGGGAACACCGGGGAGCTGTTTTTT
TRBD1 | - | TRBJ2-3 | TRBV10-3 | CAITPGTGWDTQYF | TGTGCCATCACCCCCGGGACAGGGTGGGATACGCAGTATTTT
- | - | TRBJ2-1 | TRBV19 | CASSKIRGSSYNEQFF | TGTGCCAGTAGTAAAATACGGGGGAGCTCCTACAATGAGCAGTTCTTC
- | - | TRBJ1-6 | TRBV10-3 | CAISEFTGAYNSPLHF | TGTGCCATCAGTGAATTTACAGGTGCCTATAATTCACCCCTCCACTTT
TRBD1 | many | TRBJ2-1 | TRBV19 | CASSPGQEYNEQFF | TGTGCCAGTAGTCCCGGACAGGAATACAATGAGCAGTTCTTC
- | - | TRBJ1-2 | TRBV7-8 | CASSFRHGYGYTF | TGTGCCAGCAGCTTCCGACACGGCTATGGCTACACCTTC
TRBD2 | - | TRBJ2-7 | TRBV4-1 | CASSALRGGREEQYF | TGCGCCAGCAGCGCCCTGCGGGGGGGCCGTGAGGAGCAGTACTTC
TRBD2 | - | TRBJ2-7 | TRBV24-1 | CATYFWAGVYEQYF | TGTGCCACCTACTTCTGGGCGGGAGTTTACGAGCAGTACTTC
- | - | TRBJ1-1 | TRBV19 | CASSESGSRNTEAFF | TGTGCCAGTAGCGAAAGCGGCAGCCGGAACACTGAAGCTTTCTTT
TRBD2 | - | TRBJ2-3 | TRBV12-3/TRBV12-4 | CASSFAGGRSYF | TGTGCCAGCAGTTTCGCGGGGGGGCGGAGTTATTTT
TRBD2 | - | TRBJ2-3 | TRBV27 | CASSLGGGATDTQYF | TGTGCCAGCAGTTTGGGCGGGGGGGCCACAGATACGCAGTATTTT
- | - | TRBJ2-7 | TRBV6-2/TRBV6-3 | CASSSFPSETYEQYF | TGTGCCAGCAGTTCGTTCCCTAGCGAAACCTACGAGCAGTACTTC
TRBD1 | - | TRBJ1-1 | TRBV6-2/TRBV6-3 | CASSPRGGGRTEAFF | TGTGCCAGCAGTCCCAGGGGGGGCGGGAGGACTGAAGCTTTCTTT
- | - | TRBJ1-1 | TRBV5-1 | CASRINGGGDTEAFF | TGCGCCAGCAGAATAAACGGCGGAGGGGACACTGAAGCTTTCTTT